This entry features one T cell receptor beta chain sequence. Its specificity is unknown. This CDR3 has 14 residues. Germline V CDR1 and CDR2: SGHTA, FQGNSA. The germline V and J ends were trimmed by 4 bases and 7 bases, with 15 bases remaining between them. MiXCR, run by TCRdb on the 5' RACE reads, gives a single entry per CDR3 protein. The profile shows under 450,000 distinct CDR3 sequences, roughly 17% of them singletons. The data originate from a study of CD8 T cells in ankylosing spondylitis. Study-level findings and limits: Researchers reportedly found disease-linked clones significantly enriched in matched ankylosing spondylitis synovial fluid. Ankylosing spondylitis blood appeared to be characterized by a TCR beta motif of several highly homologous variants.

This chain connects TRBV7-2 to TRBJ2-3; D not certain. Sequencing was carried out using blood, either unsorted or a sorted T cell fraction (not recorded which). This clonotype originated in a male donor with ankylosing spondylitis. The CDR3 protein is CASSWEVTPNTQYF. The CDR3 nucleotides are TGTGCCAGCAGCTGGGAAGTAACCCCCAATACGCAGTATTTT.